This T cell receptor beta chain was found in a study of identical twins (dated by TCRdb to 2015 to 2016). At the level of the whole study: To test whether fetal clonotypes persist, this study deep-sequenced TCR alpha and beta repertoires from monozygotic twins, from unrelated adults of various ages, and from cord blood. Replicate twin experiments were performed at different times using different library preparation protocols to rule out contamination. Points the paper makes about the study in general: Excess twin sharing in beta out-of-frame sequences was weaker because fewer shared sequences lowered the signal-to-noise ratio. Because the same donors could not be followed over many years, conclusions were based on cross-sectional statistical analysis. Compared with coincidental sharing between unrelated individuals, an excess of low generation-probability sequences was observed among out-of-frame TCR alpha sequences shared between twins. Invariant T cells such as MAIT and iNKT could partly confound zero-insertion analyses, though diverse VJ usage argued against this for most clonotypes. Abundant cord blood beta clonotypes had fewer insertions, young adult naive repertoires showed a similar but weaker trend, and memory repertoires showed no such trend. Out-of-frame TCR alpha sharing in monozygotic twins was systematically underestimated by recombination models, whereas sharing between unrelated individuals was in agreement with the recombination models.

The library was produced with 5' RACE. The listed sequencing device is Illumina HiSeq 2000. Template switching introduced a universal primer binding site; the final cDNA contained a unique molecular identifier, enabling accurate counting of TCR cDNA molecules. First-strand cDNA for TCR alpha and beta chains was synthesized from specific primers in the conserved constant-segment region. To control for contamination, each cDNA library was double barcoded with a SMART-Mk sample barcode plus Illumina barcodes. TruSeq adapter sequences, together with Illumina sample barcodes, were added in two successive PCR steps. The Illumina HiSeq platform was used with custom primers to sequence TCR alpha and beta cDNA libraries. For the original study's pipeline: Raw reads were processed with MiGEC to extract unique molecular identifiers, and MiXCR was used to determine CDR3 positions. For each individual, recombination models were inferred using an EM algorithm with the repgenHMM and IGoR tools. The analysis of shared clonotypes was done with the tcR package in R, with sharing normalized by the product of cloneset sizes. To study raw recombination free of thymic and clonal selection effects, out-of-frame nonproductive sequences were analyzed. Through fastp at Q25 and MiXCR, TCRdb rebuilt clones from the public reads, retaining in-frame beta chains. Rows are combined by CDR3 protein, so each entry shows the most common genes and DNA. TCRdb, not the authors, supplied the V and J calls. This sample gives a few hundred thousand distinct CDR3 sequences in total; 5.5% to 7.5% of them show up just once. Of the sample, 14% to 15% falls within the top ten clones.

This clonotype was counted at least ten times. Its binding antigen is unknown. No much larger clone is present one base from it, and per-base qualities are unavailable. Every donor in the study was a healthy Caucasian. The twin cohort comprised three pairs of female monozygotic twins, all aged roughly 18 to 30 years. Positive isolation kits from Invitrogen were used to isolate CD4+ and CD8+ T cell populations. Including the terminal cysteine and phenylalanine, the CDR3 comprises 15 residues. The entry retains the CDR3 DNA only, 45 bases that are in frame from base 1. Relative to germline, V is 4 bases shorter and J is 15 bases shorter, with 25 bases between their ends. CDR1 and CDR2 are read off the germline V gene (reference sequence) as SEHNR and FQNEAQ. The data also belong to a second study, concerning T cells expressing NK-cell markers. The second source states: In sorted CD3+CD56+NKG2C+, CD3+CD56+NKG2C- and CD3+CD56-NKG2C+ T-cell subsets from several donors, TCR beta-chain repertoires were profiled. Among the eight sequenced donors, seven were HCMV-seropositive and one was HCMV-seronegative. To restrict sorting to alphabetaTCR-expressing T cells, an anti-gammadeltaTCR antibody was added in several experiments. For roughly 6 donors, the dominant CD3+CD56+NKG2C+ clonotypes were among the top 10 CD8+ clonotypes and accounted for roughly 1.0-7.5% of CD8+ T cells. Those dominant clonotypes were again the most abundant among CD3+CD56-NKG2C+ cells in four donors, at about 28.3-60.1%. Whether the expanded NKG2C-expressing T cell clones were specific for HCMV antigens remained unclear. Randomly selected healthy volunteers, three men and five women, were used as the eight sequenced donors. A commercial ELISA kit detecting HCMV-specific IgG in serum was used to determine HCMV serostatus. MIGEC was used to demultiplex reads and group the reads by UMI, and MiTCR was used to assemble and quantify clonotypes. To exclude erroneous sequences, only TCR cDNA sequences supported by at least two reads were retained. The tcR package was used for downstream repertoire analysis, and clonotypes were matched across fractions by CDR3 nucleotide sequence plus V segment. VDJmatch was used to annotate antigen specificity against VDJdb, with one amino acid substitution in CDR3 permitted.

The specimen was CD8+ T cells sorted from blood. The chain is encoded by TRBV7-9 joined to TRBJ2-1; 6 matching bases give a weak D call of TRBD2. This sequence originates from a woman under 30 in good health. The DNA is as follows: TGTGCCAGCAGCTCCCAGGACCTAAGCCCCCGGGGGTTGTTCTTC. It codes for CASSSQDLSPRGLFF. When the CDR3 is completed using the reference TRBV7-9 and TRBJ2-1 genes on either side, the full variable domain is DTGVSQNPRHKITKRGQNVTFRCDPISEHNRLYWYRQTLGQGPEFLTYFQNEAQLEKSRLLSDRFSAERPKGSFSTLEIQRTEQGDSAMYLCASSSQDLSPRGLFFGPGTRLTVL.